This TCR beta chain appears in the sequencing data of a study of shared clonotypes between healthy human individuals. The overall study: Aged 18 to 49, the donors were a couple of women and three men. The study, taken as a whole, reports: Blood was the only sampled material, and tissue repertoires likely differ. Donor clonotype sharing was expected to depend on sequencing depth.

Several immunoSEQ plates received, in even portions, the genomic DNA of each subset. Data came from immunoSEQ multiplex PCR; TCRdb stores just in-frame clones and leaves some out. The sample lists hundreds of thousands of clones, roughly 79% occurring once. Germline V lookup: CDR1 SEHNR, CDR2 FQNEAQ (reference sequence). This CDR3 has 14 amino acids. The trim removed 4 bases at V and 12 bases at J, leaving 13 bases unmatched. This clone appeared once. Its antigen remains unidentified. The sample was PBMCs. This TCR was recovered from a woman aged 40 to 50 in good health. Some clones in this sample may be carry-over from other donors' samples. The chain joins TRBV7-9 to TRBJ2-7, with 9 bases identical to TRBD1. The CDR3 region is CASSSRQGGSPPYF. The DNA for the CDR3 is TGTGCCAGCAGCTCTAGACAGGGGGGCTCCCCCCCGTACTTC.